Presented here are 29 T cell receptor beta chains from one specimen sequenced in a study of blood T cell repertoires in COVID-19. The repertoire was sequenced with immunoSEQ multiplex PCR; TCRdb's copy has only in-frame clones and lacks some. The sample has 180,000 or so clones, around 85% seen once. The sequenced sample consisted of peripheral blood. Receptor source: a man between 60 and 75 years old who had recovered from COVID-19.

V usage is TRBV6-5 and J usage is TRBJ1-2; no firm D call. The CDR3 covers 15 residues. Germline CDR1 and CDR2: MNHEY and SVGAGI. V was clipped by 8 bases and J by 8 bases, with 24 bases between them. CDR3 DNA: TGTGCCAGCGTTGCAGGTCTGGCAGCAAGGTACGGCTACACCTTC. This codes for CASVAGLAARYGYTF.

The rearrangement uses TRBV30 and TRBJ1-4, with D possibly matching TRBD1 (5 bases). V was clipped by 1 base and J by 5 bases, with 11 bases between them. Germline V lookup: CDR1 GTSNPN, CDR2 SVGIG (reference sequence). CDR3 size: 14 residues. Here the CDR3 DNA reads TGTGCCTGGAGTGAGCGACGGGGGAATGAAAAACTGTTTTTT. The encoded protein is CAWSERRGNEKLFF. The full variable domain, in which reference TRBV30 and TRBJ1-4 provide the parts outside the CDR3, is SQTIHQWPATLVQPVGSPLSLECTVEGTSNPNLYWYRQAAGRGLQLLFYSVGIGQISSEVPQNLSASRPQDRQFILSSKKLLLSDSGFYLCAWSERRGNEKLFFGSGTQLSVL.

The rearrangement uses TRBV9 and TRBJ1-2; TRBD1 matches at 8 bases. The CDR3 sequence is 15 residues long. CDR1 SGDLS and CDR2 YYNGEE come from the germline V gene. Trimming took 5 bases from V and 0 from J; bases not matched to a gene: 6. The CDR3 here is CASRRTGSANYGYTF. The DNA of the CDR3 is TGTGCCAGCAGACGGACAGGGTCAGCTAACTATGGCTACACCTTC.

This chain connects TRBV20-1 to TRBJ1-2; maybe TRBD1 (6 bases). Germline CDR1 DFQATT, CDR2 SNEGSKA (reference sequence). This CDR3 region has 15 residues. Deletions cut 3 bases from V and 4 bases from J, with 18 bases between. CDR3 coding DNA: TGCAGTGCTAGTCATCCCAGGGGCTATGGCTATGGCTACACCTTC. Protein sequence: CSASHPRGYGYGYTF.

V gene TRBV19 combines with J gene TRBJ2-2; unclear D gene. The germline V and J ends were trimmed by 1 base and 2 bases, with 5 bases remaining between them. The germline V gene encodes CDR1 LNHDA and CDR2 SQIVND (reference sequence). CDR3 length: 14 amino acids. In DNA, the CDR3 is TGTGCCAGTAGTATAGGTCTAAACACCGGGGAGCTGTTTTTT. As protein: CASSIGLNTGELFF.

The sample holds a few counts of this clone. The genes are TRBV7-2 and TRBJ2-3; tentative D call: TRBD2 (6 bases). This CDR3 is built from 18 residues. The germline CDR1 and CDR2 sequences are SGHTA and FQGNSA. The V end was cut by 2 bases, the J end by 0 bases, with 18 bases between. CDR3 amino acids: CASSLWYGGKSSTDTQYF. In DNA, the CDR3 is TGTGCCAGCAGCTTATGGTACGGGGGTAAATCTAGCACAGATACGCAGTATTTT.

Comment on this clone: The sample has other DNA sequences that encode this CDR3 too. The CDR3 sequence: CASSLGLAGTQETQYF. The CDR3 DNA follows: TGCGCCAGCAGCTTGGGACTAGCGGGTACCCAAGAGACCCAGTACTTC. The chain is built from TRBV5-1 and TRBJ2-5, with TRBD2 identical over 10 bases. V was pared by 0 bases and J by 1 base, with 3 bases of the junction left unmatched. Per the germline V gene, CDR1 is SGHRS and CDR2 is YFSETQ. The CDR3 spans 16 residues.

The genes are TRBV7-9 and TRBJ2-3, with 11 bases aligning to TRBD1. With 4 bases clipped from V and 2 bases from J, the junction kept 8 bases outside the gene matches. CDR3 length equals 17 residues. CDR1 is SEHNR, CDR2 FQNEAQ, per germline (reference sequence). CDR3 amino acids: CASSWGQGGGVTDTQYF. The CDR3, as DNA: TGTGCCAGCAGCTGGGGACAGGGGGGAGGTGTCACAGATACGCAGTATTTT. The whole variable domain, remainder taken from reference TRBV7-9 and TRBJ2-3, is DTGVSQNPRHKITKRGQNVTFRCDPISEHNRLYWYRQTLGQGPEFLTYFQNEAQLEKSRLLSDRFSAERPKGSFSTLEIQRTEQGDSAMYLCASSWGQGGGVTDTQYFGPGTRLTVL.

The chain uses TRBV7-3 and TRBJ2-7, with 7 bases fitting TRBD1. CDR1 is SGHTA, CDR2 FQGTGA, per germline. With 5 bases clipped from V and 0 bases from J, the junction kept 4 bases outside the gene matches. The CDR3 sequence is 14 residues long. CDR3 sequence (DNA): TGTGCCAGCAGCAAGGACAGGTACTCCTACGAGCAGTACTTC. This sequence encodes CASSKDRYSYEQYF. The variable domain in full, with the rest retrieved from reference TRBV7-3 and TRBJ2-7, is GAGVSQTPSNKVTEKGKYVELRCDPISGHTALYWYRQSLGQGPEFLIYFQGTGAADDSGLPNDRFFAVRPEGSVSTLKIQRTERGDSAVYLCASSKDRYSYEQYFGPGTRLTVT.

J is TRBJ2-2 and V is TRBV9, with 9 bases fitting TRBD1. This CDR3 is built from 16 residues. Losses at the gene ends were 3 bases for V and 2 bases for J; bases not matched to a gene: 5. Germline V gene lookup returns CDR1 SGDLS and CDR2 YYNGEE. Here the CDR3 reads CASSGRTGVNTGELFF. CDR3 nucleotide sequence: TGTGCCAGCAGCGGGCGGACAGGGGTTAACACCGGGGAGCTGTTTTTT. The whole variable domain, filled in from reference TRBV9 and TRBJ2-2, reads DSGVTQTPKHLITATGQRVTLRCSPRSGDLSVYWYQQSLDQGLQFLIQYYNGEERAKGNILERFSAQQFPDLHSELNLSSLELGDSALYFCASSGRTGVNTGELFFGEGSRLTVL.

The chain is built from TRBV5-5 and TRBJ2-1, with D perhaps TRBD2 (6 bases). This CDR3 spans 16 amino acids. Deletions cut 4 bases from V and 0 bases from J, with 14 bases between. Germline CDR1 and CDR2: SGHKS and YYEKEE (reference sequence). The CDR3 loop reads CASSRNSGSSYNEQFF. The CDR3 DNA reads TGTGCCAGCAGCCGCAATAGCGGCAGCTCCTACAATGAGCAGTTCTTC.

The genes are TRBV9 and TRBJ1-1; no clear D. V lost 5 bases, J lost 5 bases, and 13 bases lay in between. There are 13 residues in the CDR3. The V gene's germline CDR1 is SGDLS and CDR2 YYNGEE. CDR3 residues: CASSPNSGTEAFF. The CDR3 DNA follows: TGTGCCAGCAGTCCGAACTCCGGGACTGAAGCTTTCTTT.

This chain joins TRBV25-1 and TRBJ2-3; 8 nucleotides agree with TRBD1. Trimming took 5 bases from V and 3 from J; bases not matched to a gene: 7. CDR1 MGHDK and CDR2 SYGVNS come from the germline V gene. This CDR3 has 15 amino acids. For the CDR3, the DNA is TGTGCCAGCAGTACCCAGACAGGGGTAACAGATACGCAGTATTTT. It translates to CASSTQTGVTDTQYF.

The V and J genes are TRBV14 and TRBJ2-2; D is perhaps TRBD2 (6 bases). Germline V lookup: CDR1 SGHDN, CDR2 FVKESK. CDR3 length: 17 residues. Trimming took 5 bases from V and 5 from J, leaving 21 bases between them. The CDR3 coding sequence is TGTGCCAGCAGCTGGGGAATGGGACTGGTCGAAACCGGGGAGCTGTTTTTT. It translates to CASSWGMGLVETGELFF. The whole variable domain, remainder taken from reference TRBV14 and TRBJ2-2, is EAGVTQFPSHSVIEKGQTVTLRCDPISGHDNLYWYRRVMGKEIKFLLHFVKESKQDESGMPNNRFLAERTGGTYSTLKVQPAELEDSGVYFCASSWGMGLVETGELFFGEGSRLTVL.

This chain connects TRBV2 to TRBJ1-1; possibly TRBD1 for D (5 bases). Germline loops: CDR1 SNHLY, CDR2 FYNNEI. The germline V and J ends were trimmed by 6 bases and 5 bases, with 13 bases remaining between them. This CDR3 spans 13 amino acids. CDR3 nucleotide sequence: TGTGCCAGCAGCTACGGACACCCAACTGAAGCTTTCTTT. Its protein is CASSYGHPTEAFF. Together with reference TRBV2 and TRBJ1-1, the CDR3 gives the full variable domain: EPEVTQTPSHQVTQMGQEVILRCVPISNHLYFYWYRQILGQKVEFLVSFYNNEISEKSEIFDDQFSVERPDGSNFTLKIRSTKLEDSAMYFCASSYGHPTEAFFGQGTRLTVV.

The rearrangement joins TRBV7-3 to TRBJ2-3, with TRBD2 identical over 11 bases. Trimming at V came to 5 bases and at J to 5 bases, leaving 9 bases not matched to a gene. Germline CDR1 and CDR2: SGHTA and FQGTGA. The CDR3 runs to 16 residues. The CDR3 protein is CASSAHLAGGRDTQYF. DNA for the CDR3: TGTGCCAGCAGCGCCCATCTAGCGGGGGGTCGAGATACGCAGTATTTT.

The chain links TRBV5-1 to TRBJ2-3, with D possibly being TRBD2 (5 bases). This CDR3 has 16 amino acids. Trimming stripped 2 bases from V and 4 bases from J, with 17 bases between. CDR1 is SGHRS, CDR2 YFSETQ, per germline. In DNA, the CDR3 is TGCGCCAGCAGCTTTTTCGGCGGGTCGGGGTCAGATACGCAGTATTTT. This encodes CASSFFGGSGSDTQYF.

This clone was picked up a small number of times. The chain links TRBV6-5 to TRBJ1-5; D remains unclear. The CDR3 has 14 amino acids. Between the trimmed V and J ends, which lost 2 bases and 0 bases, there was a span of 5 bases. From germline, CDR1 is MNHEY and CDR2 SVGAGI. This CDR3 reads CASSYDTSNQPQHF. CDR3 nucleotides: TGTGCCAGCAGTTACGACACTAGCAATCAGCCCCAGCATTTT.

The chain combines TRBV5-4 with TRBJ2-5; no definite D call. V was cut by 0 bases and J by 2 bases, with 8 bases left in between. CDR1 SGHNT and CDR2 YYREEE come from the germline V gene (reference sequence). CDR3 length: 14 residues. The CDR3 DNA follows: TGTGCCAGCAGCTTGGAAGCACAGCAAGAGACCCAGTACTTC. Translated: CASSLEAQQETQYF.

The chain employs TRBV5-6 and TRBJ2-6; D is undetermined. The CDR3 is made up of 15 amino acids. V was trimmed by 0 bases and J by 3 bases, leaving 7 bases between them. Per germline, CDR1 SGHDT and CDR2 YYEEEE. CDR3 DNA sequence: TGTGCCAGCAGCTTGGGGGCTCTTGGGGCCAACGTCCTGACTTTC. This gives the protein CASSLGALGANVLTF.

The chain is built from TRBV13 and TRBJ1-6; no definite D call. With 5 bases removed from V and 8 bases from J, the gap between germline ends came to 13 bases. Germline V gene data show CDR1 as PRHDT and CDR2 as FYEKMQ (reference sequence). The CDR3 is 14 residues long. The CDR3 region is CASSQNAGYSPLHF. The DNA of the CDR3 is TGTGCCAGCAGCCAGAACGCGGGGTATTCACCCCTCCACTTT. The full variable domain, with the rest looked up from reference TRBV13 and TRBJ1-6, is AAGVIQSPRHLIKEKRETATLKCYPIPRHDTVYWYQQGPGQDPQFLISFYEKMQSDKGSIPDRFSAQQFSDYHSELNMSSLELGDSALYFCASSQNAGYSPLHFGNGTRLTVT.

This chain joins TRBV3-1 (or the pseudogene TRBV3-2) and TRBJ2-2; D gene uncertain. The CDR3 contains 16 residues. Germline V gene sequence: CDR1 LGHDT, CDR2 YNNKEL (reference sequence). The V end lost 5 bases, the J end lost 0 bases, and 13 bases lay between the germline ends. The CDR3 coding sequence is TGTGCCAGCAGCGCCCGAGGCCCCGCGAACACCGGGGAGCTGTTTTTT. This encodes CASSARGPANTGELFF.

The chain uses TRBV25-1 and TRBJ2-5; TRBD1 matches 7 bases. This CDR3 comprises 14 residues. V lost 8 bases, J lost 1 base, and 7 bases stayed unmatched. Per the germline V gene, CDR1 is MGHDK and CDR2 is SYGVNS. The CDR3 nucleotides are TGTGCCAGCTCAGGGACAGAAAGCCAAGAGACCCAGTACTTC. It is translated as CASSGTESQETQYF. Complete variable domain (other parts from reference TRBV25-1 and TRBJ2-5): EADIYQTPRYLVIGTGKKITLECSQTMGHDKMYWYQQDPGMELHLIHYSYGVNSTEKGDLSSESTVSRIRTEHFPLTLESARPSHTSQYLCASSGTESQETQYFGPGTRLLVL.

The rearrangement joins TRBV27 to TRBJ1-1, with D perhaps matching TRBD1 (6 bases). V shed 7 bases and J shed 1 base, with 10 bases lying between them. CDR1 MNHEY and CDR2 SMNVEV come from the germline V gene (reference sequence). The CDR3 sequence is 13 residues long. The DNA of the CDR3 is TGTGCCAGCAATCAGGGGTGGAACACTGAAGCTTTCTTT. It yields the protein CASNQGWNTEAFF.

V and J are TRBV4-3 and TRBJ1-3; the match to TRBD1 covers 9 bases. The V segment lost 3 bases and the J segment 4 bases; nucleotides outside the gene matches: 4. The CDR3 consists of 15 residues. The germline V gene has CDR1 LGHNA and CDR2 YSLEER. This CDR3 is CASSQTGGRGNTIYF. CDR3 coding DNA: TGCGCCAGCAGCCAGACAGGGGGACGGGGAAACACCATATATTTT.

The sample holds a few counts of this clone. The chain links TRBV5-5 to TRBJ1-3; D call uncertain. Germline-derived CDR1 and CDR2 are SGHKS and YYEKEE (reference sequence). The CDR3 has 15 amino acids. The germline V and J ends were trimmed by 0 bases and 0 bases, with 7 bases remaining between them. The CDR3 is CASSLGLISGNTIYF. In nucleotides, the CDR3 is TGTGCCAGCAGCTTGGGGCTGATCTCTGGAAACACCATATATTTT.

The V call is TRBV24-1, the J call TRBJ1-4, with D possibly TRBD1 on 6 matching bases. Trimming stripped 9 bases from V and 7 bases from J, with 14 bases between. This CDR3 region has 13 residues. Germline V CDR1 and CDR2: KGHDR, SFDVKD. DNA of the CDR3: TGTGCCACCTCGGACAGAATCGCTGAAAAACTGTTTTTT. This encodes CATSDRIAEKLFF.

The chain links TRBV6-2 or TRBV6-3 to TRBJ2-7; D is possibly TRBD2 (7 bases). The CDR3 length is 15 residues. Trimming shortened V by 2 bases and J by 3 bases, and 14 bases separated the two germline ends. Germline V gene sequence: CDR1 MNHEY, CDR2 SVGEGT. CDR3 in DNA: TGTGCCAGCAGTTACGGGAGGGACACCTACTACGAGCAGTACTTC. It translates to CASSYGRDTYYEQYF.

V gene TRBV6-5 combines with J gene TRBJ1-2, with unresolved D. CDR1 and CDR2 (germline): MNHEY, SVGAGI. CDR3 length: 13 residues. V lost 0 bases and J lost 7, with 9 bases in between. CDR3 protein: CASSYSAASGYTF. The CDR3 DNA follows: TGTGCCAGCAGTTACTCGGCTGCTAGTGGCTACACCTTC.